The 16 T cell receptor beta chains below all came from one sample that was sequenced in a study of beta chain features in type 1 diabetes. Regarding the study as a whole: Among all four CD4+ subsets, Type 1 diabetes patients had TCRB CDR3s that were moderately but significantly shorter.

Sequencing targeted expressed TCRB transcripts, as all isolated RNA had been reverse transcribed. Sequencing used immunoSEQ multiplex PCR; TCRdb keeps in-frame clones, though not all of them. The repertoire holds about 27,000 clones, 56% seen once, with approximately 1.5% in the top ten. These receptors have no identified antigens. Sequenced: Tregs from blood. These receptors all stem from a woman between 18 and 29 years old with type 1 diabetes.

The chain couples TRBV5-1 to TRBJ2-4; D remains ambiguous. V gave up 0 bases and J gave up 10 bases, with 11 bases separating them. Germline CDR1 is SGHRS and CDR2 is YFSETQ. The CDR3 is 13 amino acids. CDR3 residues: CASSLEWQLIQYF. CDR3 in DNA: TGCGCCAGCAGCTTGGAGTGGCAGTTGATTCAGTACTTC.

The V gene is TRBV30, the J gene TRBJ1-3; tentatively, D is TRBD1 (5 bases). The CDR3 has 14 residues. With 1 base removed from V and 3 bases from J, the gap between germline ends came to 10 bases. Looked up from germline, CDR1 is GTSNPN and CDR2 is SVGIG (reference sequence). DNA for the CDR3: TGTGCCTGGAGTGCACAGGTTTATGGAAACACCATATATTTT. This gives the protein CAWSAQVYGNTIYF.

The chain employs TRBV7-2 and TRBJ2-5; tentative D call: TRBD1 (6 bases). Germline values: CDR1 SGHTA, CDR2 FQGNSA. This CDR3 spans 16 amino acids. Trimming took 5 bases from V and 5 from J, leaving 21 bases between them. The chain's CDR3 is CASSPRWSGAWETQYF. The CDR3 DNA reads TGTGCCAGCAGCCCCCGTTGGTCAGGGGCGTGGGAGACCCAGTACTTC. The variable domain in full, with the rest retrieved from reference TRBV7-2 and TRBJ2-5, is GAGVSQSPSNKVTEKGKDVELRCDPISGHTALYWYRQSLGQGLEFLIYFQGNSAPDKSGLPSDRFSAERTGGSVSTLTIQRTQQEDSAVYLCASSPRWSGAWETQYFGPGTRLLVL.

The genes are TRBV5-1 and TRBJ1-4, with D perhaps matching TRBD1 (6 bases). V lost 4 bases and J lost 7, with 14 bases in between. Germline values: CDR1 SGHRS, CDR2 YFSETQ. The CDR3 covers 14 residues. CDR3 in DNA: TGCGCCAGCAGCGTCCTCAGGGGTTTTGAAAAACTGTTTTTT. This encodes CASSVLRGFEKLFF. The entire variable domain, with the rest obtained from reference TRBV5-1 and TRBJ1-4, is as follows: KAGVTQTPRYLIKTRGQQVTLSCSPISGHRSVSWYQQTPGQGLQFLFEYFSETQRNKGNFPGRFSGRQFSNSRSEMNVSTLELGDSALYLCASSVLRGFEKLFFGSGTQLSVL.

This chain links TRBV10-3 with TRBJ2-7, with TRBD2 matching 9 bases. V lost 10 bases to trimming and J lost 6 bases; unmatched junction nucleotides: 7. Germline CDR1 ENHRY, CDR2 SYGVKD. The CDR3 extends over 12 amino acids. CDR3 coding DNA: TGTGCCACCGCGGGAGGGCCAGGCGAGCAGTACTTC. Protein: CATAGGPGEQYF.

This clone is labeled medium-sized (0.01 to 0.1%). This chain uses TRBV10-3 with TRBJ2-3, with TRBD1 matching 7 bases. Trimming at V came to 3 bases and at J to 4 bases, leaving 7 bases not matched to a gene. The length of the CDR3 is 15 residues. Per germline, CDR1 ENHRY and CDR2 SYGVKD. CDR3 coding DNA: TGTGCCATCAGTGATAGAGACAGGGTCTCAGATACGCAGTATTTT. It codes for CAISDRDRVSDTQYF.

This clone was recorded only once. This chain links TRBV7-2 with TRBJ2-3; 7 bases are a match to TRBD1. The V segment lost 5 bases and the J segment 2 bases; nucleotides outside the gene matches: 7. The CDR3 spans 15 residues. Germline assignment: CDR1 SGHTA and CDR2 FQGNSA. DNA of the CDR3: TGTGCCAGCAGCGCCCCGACAGGGCTCACAGATACGCAGTATTTT. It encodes CASSAPTGLTDTQYF.

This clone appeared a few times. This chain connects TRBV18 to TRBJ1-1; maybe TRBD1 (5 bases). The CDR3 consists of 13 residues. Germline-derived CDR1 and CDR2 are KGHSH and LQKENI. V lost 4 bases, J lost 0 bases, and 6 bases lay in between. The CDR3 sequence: CASSRTLNTEAFF. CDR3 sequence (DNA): TGTGCCAGCTCACGGACACTGAACACTGAAGCTTTCTTT. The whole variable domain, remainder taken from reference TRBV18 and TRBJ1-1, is NAGVMQNPRHLVRRRGQEARLRCSPMKGHSHVYWYRQLPEEGLKFMVYLQKENIIDESGMPKERFSAEFPKEGPSILRIQQVVRGDSAAYFCASSRTLNTEAFFGQGTRLTVV.

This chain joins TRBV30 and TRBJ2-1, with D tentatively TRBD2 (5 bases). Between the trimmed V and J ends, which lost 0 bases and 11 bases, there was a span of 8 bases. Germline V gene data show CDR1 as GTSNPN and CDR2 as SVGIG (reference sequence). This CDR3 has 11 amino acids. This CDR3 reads CAWSVLAKQFF. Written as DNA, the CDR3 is TGTGCCTGGAGTGTTCTAGCAAAGCAGTTCTTC.

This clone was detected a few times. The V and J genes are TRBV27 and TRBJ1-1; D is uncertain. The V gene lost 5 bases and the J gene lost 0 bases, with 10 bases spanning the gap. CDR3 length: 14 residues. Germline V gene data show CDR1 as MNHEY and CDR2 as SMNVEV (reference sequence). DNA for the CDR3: TGTGCCAGCAGTCGCTCGGGGATGAACACTGAAGCTTTCTTT. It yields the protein CASSRSGMNTEAFF.

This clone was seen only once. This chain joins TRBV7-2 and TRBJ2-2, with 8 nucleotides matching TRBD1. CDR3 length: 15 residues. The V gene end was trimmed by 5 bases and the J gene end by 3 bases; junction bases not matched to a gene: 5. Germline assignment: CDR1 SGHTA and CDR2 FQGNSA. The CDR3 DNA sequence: TGTGCCAGCAGCATCTACAGGGGGGACACCGGGGAGCTGTTTTTT. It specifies CASSIYRGDTGELFF.

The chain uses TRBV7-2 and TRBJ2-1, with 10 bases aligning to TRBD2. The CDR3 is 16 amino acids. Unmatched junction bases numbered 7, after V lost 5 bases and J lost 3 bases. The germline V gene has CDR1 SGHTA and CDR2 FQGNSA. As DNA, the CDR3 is TGTGCCAGCAGCCCTGATAGCGGGAGGCACTACAATGAGCAGTTCTTC. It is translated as CASSPDSGRHYNEQFF.

This CDR3 reads CASSYSAVNYGYTF. CDR3 DNA: TGTGCCAGCAGTTACTCGGCGGTGAACTATGGCTACACCTTC. The gene calls are TRBV6-5 and TRBJ1-2; D is uncertain. CDR1 is MNHEY, CDR2 SVGAGI, per germline. The CDR3 length is 14 residues. The germline V and J ends were trimmed by 0 bases and 2 bases, with 7 bases remaining between them.

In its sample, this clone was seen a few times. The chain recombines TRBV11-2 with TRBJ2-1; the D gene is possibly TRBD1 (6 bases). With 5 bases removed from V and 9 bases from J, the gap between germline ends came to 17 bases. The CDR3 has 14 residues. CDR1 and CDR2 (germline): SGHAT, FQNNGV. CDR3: CASSPNRDAIEQFF. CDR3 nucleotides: TGTGCCAGCAGCCCCAACAGGGACGCTATTGAGCAGTTCTTC.

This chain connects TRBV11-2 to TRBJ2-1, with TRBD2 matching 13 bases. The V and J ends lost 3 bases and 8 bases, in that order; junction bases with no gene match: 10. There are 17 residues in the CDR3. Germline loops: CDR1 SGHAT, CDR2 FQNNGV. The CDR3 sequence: CASSFAPLAGGADEQFF. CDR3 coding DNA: TGTGCCAGCAGCTTTGCCCCACTAGCGGGAGGGGCGGATGAGCAGTTCTTC.

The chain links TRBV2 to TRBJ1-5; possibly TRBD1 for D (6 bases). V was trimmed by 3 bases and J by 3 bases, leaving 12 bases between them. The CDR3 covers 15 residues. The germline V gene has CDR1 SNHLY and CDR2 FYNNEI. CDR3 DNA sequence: TGTGCCAGCAGTGAGGGGGCCGGACACAATCAGCCCCAGCATTTT. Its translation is CASSEGAGHNQPQHF.